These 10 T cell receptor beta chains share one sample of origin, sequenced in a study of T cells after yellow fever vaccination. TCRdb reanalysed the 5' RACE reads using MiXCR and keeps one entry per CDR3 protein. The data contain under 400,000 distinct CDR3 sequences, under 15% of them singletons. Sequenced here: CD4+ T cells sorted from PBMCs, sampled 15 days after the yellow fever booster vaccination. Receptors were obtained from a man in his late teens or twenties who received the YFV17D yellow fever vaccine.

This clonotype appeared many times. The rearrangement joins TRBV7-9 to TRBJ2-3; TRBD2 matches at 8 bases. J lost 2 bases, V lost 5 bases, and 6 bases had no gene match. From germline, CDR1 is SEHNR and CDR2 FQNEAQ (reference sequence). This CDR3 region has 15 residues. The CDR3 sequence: CASSAGTSITDTQYF. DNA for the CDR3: TGTGCCAGCAGCGCCGGGACTAGTATCACAGATACGCAGTATTTT.

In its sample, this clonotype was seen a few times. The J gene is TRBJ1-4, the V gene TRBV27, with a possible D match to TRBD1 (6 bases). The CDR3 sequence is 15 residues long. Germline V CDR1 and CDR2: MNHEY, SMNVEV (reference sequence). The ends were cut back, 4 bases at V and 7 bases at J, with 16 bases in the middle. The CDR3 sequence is CASSSSGTHFEKLFF. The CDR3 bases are TGTGCCAGCAGTTCCTCCGGGACACATTTTGAAAAACTGTTTTTT.

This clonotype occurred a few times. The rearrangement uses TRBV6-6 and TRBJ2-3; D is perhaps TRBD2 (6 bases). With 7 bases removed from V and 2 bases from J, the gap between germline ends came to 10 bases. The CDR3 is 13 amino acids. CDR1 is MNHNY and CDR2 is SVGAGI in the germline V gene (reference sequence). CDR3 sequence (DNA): TGTGCCAGCACGGGACTGGCCACAGATACGCAGTATTTT. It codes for CASTGLATDTQYF.

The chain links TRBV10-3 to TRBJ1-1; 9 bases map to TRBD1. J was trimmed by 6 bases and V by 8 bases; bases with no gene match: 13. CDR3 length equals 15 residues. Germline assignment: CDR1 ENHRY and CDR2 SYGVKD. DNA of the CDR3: TGTGCCATCGGCCCGGGGACAGGGAATTTCCCTGAAGCTTTCTTT. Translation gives CAIGPGTGNFPEAFF.

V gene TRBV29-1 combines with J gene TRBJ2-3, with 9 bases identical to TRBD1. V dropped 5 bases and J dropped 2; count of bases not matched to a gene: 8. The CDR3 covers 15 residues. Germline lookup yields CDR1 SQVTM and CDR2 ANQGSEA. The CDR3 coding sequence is TGCAGCGTTCGAACCGGGACAGGGCCCACAGATACGCAGTATTTT. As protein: CSVRTGTGPTDTQYF.

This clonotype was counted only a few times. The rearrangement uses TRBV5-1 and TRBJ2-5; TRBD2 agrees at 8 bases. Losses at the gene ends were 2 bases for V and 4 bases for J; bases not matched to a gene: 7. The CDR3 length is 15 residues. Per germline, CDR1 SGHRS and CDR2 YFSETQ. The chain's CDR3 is CASSFRGGLRETQYF. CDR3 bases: TGCGCCAGCAGCTTTCGGGGGGGGCTGCGAGAGACCCAGTACTTC.

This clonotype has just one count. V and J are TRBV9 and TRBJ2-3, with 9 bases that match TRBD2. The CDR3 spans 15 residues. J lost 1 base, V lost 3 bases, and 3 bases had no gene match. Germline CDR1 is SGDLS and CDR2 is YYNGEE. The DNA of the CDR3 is TGTGCCAGCAGCGGGCAGCGGGGGGGCACAGATACGCAGTATTTT. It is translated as CASSGQRGGTDTQYF.

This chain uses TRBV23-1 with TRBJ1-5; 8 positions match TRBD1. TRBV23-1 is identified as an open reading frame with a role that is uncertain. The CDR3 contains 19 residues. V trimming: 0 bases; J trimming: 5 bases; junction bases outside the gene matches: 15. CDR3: CASSQSDRARAGVDQPQHF. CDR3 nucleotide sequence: TGCGCCAGCAGTCAATCGGACAGGGCTAGGGCGGGGGTGGATCAGCCCCAGCATTTT.

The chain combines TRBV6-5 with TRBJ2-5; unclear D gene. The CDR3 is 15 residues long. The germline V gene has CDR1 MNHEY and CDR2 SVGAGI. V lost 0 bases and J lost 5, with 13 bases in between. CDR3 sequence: CASSYSAWLRETQYF. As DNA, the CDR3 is TGTGCCAGCAGTTACTCTGCTTGGCTCAGGGAGACCCAGTACTTC.

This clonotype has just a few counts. The CDR3 loop is CASSQSVRGWQETQYF. CDR3 in DNA: TGCGCCAGCAGTCAATCTGTGAGGGGGTGGCAAGAGACCCAGTACTTC. The chain uses TRBV23-1 and TRBJ2-5, with a possible D match to TRBD1 (6 bases). TRBV23-1 is treated as an ORF (open reading frame) with a function not yet certain. The germline V and J ends were trimmed by 0 bases and 2 bases, with 13 bases remaining between them. The CDR3 is 16 residues long.